This T cell receptor (beta chain) was sequenced for a study of CXCR3-negative and CXCR3-positive naive CD8 T cells. Study-level findings and limits: TRB CDR3 hydrophobicity was greater in CXCR3-positive naive cells than in CXCR3-negative naive cells. Comparably high diversity marked both naive subsets, whereas memory CD8+ cells had much lower diversity.

In the case of this clonotype: As yet, its antigen is unknown.

The CDR3 runs 16 residues. CDR1 and CDR2 (germline): SNHLY, FYNNEI. The authors prepared UMI-labeled TRB cDNA libraries by 5' RACE. Following a re-call of the 5' RACE reads, TCRdb has one entry per CDR3 protein and lacks DNA. The table counts tens of thousands of distinct CDR3 sequences; more than 1.5% lies in the top ten. The chain couples TRBV2 to TRBJ2-5; TCRdb's D call, TRBD1, is unchecked because there is no DNA. Sequencing was done on a sample of naive CXCR3- CD8+ T cells from blood. Subset of the sample: CD45RO-CCR7+CD27+CD95- naive CD8+ T cells lacking CXCR3 (TNR3-). The source is a human donor in good health. Some clones in this sample may be carry-over from other donors' samples. CDR3 in amino acids: CASSDFGQGARETQYF.